This passage covers 5 T cell receptor beta chains from one sample sequenced in a study of cytomegalovirus exposure and HLA in healthy donors. In the PCR, 60 Vbeta and 13 Jbeta primers were used. Profiling relied on immunoSEQ multiplex PCR, and the TCRdb table lists in-frame clones only, not all of them. Of 100,000 or so clones in the sample, about 81% are singletons; the top ten hold roughly 1.5%. The sequenced sample consisted of PBMCs. These TCRs come from a middle-aged man in good health and CMV-seronegative.

V and J are TRBV5-1 and TRBJ2-7; 8 bases line up with TRBD1. Losses at the gene ends were 3 bases for V and 4 bases for J; bases not matched to a gene: 6. The germline V gene has CDR1 SGHRS and CDR2 YFSETQ. The CDR3 is 14 amino acids. In nucleotides, the CDR3 is TGCGCCAGCAGCTCACCGGGACAGGCGTACGAGCAGTACTTC. Residues: CASSSPGQAYEQYF.

The chain uses TRBV7-2 and TRBJ2-7, with D unclear. Germline V gene lookup returns CDR1 SGHTA and CDR2 FQGNSA. The CDR3 is 14 residues long. Deletions cut 1 base from V and 0 bases from J, with 7 bases between. The CDR3 nucleotides read TGTGCCAGCAGCTTAGGGGTAGCCTCCTACGAGCAGTACTTC. Residues: CASSLGVASYEQYF.

The rearrangement uses TRBV19 and TRBJ1-2, with 8 bases matching TRBD1. V lost 5 bases and J lost 8; bases outside the gene matches: 7. The CDR3 has 13 amino acids. The germline V gene has CDR1 LNHDA and CDR2 SQIVND (reference sequence). The CDR3 loop is CASSVQGAEGYTF. CDR3 in DNA: TGTGCCAGTAGTGTTCAGGGGGCAGAAGGCTACACCTTC.

The V call is TRBV10-3, the J call TRBJ1-1; D remains unclear. The germline CDR1 and CDR2 sequences are ENHRY and SYGVKD. The CDR3 length is 15 residues. Trimming pared 1 base from V and 1 base from J, leaving 10 bases between. CDR3: CAISEFGQTNTEAFF. DNA for the CDR3: TGTGCCATCAGTGAGTTTGGGCAGACGAACACTGAAGCTTTCTTT.

The sample holds one count of this clone. This chain connects TRBV5-1 to TRBJ2-3; 9 bases line up with TRBD1. Per germline, CDR1 SGHRS and CDR2 YFSETQ. Trimming took 4 bases from V and 6 from J; bases not matched to a gene: 9. The length of the CDR3 is 15 residues. Written as DNA, the CDR3 is TGCGCCAGCAGCCCGGGACAGGGAGGGGGGGATACGCAGTATTTT. Residues: CASSPGQGGGDTQYF. Supplemented by reference TRBV5-1 and TRBJ2-3, the full variable domain reads KAGVTQTPRYLIKTRGQQVTLSCSPISGHRSVSWYQQTPGQGLQFLFEYFSETQRNKGNFPGRFSGRQFSNSRSEMNVSTLELGDSALYLCASSPGQGGGDTQYFGPGTRLTVL.